These 14 T cell receptor beta chains were sequenced from one sample in a study of blood T cell repertoires in COVID-19. This table comes from immunoSEQ multiplex PCR, and its TCRdb copy is limited to in-frame clones, with some not included. The sample consists of approximately 150,000 clones, approximately 90% of them appearing once. Sequencing used peripheral blood. The receptors were sampled from a woman aged 45 to 65 with active or convalescent COVID-19.

The chain recombines TRBV11-2 with TRBJ1-1, with D possibly being TRBD1 (5 bases). Germline-derived CDR1 and CDR2 are SGHAT and FQNNGV. The V end was cut by 5 bases, the J end by 6 bases, with 13 bases between. This CDR3 spans 13 amino acids. The CDR3 loop is CASSHDSYAEAFF. The CDR3 DNA reads as TGTGCCAGCAGCCATGACAGCTATGCTGAAGCTTTCTTT. The full variable domain, rest sourced from reference TRBV11-2 and TRBJ1-1, is EAGVAQSPRYKIIEKRQSVAFWCNPISGHATLYWYQQILGQGPKLLIQFQNNGVVDDSQLPKDRFSAERLKGVDSTLKIQPAKLEDSAVYLCASSHDSYAEAFFGQGTRLTVV.

The rearrangement links TRBV9 to TRBJ2-3, with a possible D match to TRBD2 (6 bases). Germline loops: CDR1 SGDLS, CDR2 YYNGEE. V was cut by 3 bases and J by 1 base, with 15 bases left in between. The CDR3 totals 16 residues. Written as DNA, the CDR3 is TGTGCCAGCAGCGAGGGCCCAGCGGGCGGCACAGATACGCAGTATTTT. This encodes CASSEGPAGGTDTQYF.

J is TRBJ2-1 and V is TRBV7-9; 10 bases align to TRBD1. The CDR3 covers 14 residues. The trim removed 2 bases at V and 10 bases at J, leaving 5 bases unmatched. Per germline, CDR1 SEHNR and CDR2 FQNEAQ (reference sequence). The DNA of the CDR3 is TGTGCCAGCAGCTTATCGGGACAGGGGAGCGAGCAGTTCTTC. Its translation: CASSLSGQGSEQFF.

The chain links TRBV12-3 or TRBV12-4 to TRBJ2-7, with D unclear. CDR3 length: 11 residues. Deletions cut 4 bases from V and 10 bases from J, with 11 bases between. The DNA for the CDR3 is TGTGCCAGCAGTTACGACTCTAACCAGTACTTC. This encodes CASSYDSNQYF.

The CDR3 nucleotides are TGTGCCAGCAGCGTATTGGGGGACAGGGGGAACACTGAAGCTTTCTTT. The encoded protein is CASSVLGDRGNTEAFF. The V and J genes are TRBV9 and TRBJ1-1; 10 nucleotides line up with TRBD1. This CDR3 is 16 amino acids long. The germline gives CDR1 SGDLS, CDR2 YYNGEE. V dropped 1 base and J dropped 1; count of bases not matched to a gene: 4.

This clone was seen only once. The chain recombines TRBV23-1 with TRBJ1-1; D is perhaps TRBD1 (6 bases). TRBV23-1 is an ORF; its function is uncertain. This CDR3 comprises 19 residues. V was shortened by 1 base and J by 3 bases, with 24 bases between the two germline ends. The CDR3 DNA sequence: TGCGCCAGCAGTCAATTCGAGGGGACACCTAATGAGGGAGACACTGAAGCTTTCTTT. Its translation is CASSQFEGTPNEGDTEAFF.

V usage is TRBV24-1 and J usage is TRBJ2-1, with 8 bases fitting TRBD1. Germline values: CDR1 KGHDR, CDR2 SFDVKD. The CDR3 is 17 amino acids. Trimming at V came to 4 bases and at J to 8 bases, leaving 15 bases not matched to a gene. The DNA of the CDR3 is TGTGCCACCAGTGAGATTGACAGGGGATGGGGCCGGGATGAGCAGTTCTTC. Translation gives CATSEIDRGWGRDEQFF.

The chain carries TRBV12-3 or TRBV12-4 and TRBJ1-5, with D possibly matching TRBD1 (6 bases). V lost 0 bases and J 7 bases, leaving 7 bases between the germline ends. CDR3 size: 13 residues. The CDR3 here is CASSLARGQPQHF. The CDR3 region has the DNA TGTGCCAGCAGTTTAGCCAGGGGCCAGCCCCAGCATTTT.

The V gene is TRBV6-5, the J gene TRBJ1-5, with D hard to call. The CDR3 has 11 amino acids. Looked up from germline, CDR1 is MNHEY and CDR2 is SVGAGI. Trimming removed 10 bases at V and 6 bases at J, with 10 bases between. CDR3: CATGSGQPQHF. The CDR3, as DNA: TGTGCCACCGGTAGTGGTCAGCCCCAGCATTTT.

The chain is built from TRBV10-3 and TRBJ1-2; 10 bases align to TRBD1. This CDR3 has 16 amino acids. Per the germline V gene, CDR1 is ENHRY and CDR2 is SYGVKD. V trimming: 9 bases; J trimming: 8 bases; junction bases outside the gene matches: 18. CDR3 amino acids: CAIFRDRGGLDGGYTF. As DNA, the CDR3 is TGTGCCATATTCCGGGACAGGGGTGGCCTCGATGGAGGCTACACCTTC.

The chain's CDR3 is CASSRTGLASNEQFF. CDR3 in DNA: TGTGCCAGCAGCCGGACGGGACTAGCCTCCAATGAGCAGTTCTTC. This chain connects TRBV5-8 to TRBJ2-1, with 9 bases that match TRBD2. V gave up 4 bases and J gave up 6 bases; unmatched junction bases: 8. There are 15 residues in the CDR3. Germline V gene lookup returns CDR1 SGHTS and CDR2 YDEGEE. Full variable domain (rest looked up from reference TRBV5-8 and TRBJ2-1): EAGVTQSPTHLIKTRGQQATLRCSPISGHTSVYWYQQALGLGLQFLLWYDEGEERNRGNFPPRFSGRQFPNYSSELNVNALELEDSALYLCASSRTGLASNEQFFGPGTRLTVL.

This clone was seen once. This sequence joins TRBV28 and TRBJ2-1; D uncertain. CDR1 and CDR2 (germline): MDHEN, SYDVKM. The ends were cut back, 2 bases at V and 4 bases at J, with 3 bases in the middle. CDR3 size: 12 residues. CDR3: CASSLAYNEQFF. The CDR3 nucleotides read TGTGCCAGCAGTTTAGCGTACAATGAGCAGTTCTTC. Using reference TRBV28 and TRBJ2-1 for the parts outside the CDR3, the full variable domain is DVKVTQSSRYLVKRTGEKVFLECVQDMDHENMFWYRQDPGLGLRLIYFSYDVKMKEKGDIPEGYSVSREKKERFSLILESASTNQTSMYLCASSLAYNEQFFGPGTRLTVL.

The chain employs TRBV19 and TRBJ1-2; D not certain. This CDR3 contains 15 residues. Germline CDR1 reads LNHDA; CDR2 reads SQIVND (reference sequence). Trimming shortened V by 3 bases and J by 5 bases, and 16 bases separated the two germline ends. The CDR3 DNA follows: TGTGCCAGTAGTATTGGAACACTCCTCGGGTATGGCTACACCTTC. Protein: CASSIGTLLGYGYTF.

The chain has TRBV3-1 (or the pseudogene TRBV3-2) and TRBJ2-1; tentative D call: TRBD2 (6 bases). The V and J ends lost 4 bases and 4 bases respectively, with 14 bases between them. Germline loops: CDR1 LGHDT, CDR2 YNNKEL (reference sequence). The CDR3 is 15 amino acids. The CDR3 nucleotides are TGTGCCAGCAGCCCGGAGGGCGGGGCATACAATGAGCAGTTCTTC. This encodes CASSPEGGAYNEQFF.